This TCR beta chain was retrieved from a study of OX40 agonist ivuxolimab in advanced cancers. Study information: Ivuxolimab is an agonistic anti-OX40 (CD134) antibody, and patients were treated with it. The study, taken as a whole, reports: Which antigen the expanded peripheral T cells recognized is unknown.

A single count supports this clone. Its antigen is unknown. Libraries were prepared by immunoSEQ multiplex PCR; TCRdb keeps only in-frame clonotypes and omits some of them. The data hold roughly 5,100 clones, with 66% observed a single time. The specimen comprised CD4+ or CD8+ T cells sorted from blood, sampled in a trial of the OX40 agonist ivuxolimab. The TCR was taken from an adult with an advanced solid tumor such as melanoma, head and neck, liver or kidney cancer.

CDR3 in amino acids: CASSLEGSRTNEKLFF. CDR3 in DNA: TGTGCCAGCAGCTTAGAAGGCTCCAGAACTAATGAAAAACTGTTTTTT. This chain connects TRBV11-2 to TRBJ1-4; D not resolved. Germline CDR1 is SGHAT and CDR2 is FQNNGV. Trimming cost V 0 bases and J 1 base, with 9 bases left between them. The CDR3 covers 16 residues.